Following are 23 T cell receptor beta chains from one sample sequenced in a study of shared clonotypes between healthy human individuals. Libraries were prepared by immunoSEQ multiplex PCR; TCRdb keeps only in-frame clonotypes and omits some of them. This table holds 2,500,000 or so clones, roughly 93% found once. Sequenced material: naive CD4+ T cells from PBMCs. Subset reported: CD45RA+ positively selected. Source of these receptors: a man younger than 30 in good health. Some clones in this sample may be carry-over from other donors' samples.

This rearrangement joins TRBV28 to TRBJ1-2; 7 bases are shared with TRBD1. With V trimmed by 3 bases and J by 6 bases, 7 bases remained unmatched. This CDR3 has 14 residues. CDR1 is MDHEN, CDR2 SYDVKM, per germline. The CDR3 DNA reads TGTGCCAGCAGTTTCGGTACAGGGGCTAATGGCTACACCTTC. Amino acid sequence: CASSFGTGANGYTF.

This chain links TRBV4-1 with TRBJ1-2; 10 bases are a match to TRBD1. The CDR3 consists of 15 residues. With V trimmed by 1 base and J by 8 bases, 7 bases remained unmatched. Germline assignment: CDR1 MGHRA and CDR2 YSYEKL. The CDR3: CASSQGQGAFDGYTF. In DNA, the CDR3 is TGCGCCAGCAGCCAAGGACAGGGGGCATTCGACGGCTACACCTTC.

Only a few counts were recorded for this clone. The chain links TRBV4-1 to TRBJ1-5, with 10 bases that match TRBD1. The junction had 2 bases not matched to a gene; V was cut back by 0 bases and J by 3 bases. Germline-derived CDR1 and CDR2 are MGHRA and YSYEKL. The CDR3 runs to 16 residues. CDR3 DNA: TGCGCCAGCAGCCAAGAGGACAGGGGGTACAATCAGCCCCAGCATTTT. Its translation: CASSQEDRGYNQPQHF.

This chain uses TRBV21-1 with TRBJ2-1; TRBD2, as called in the table, went unchecked against the DNA. TRBV21-1 is a pseudogene. The CDR3 covers 14 residues. The CDR3 protein is CAGREMSSYNEQFF. DNA of the CDR3: TGCGCCGGGAGAGAGATGAGCTCCTACAATGAGCAGTTCTTC.

The CDR3 reads CASSQGLAGDSYEQYF. The CDR3 bases are TGCGCCAGCAGCCAGGGACTAGCGGGCGACTCCTACGAGCAGTACTTC. This rearrangement joins TRBV4-1 to TRBJ2-7, with 12 bases matching TRBD2. The V segment lost 3 bases and the J segment 0 bases; nucleotides outside the gene matches: 3. This CDR3 has 16 residues. Germline V lookup: CDR1 MGHRA, CDR2 YSYEKL.

The chain uses TRBV5-1 and TRBJ2-7; D gene ambiguous. V was pared by 0 bases and J by 6 bases, with 10 bases between. Germline V gene data show CDR1 as SGHRS and CDR2 as YFSETQ. The CDR3 runs to 13 residues. The CDR3 protein is CASSLAQHGEQYF. For the CDR3, the DNA is TGCGCCAGCAGCTTGGCGCAGCACGGCGAGCAGTACTTC.

Here the CDR3 reads CASSGTADTDTQYF. The CDR3, as DNA: TGTGCCAGCAGTGGGACGGCCGACACAGATACGCAGTATTTT. The V and J genes are TRBV7-9 and TRBJ2-3; D is tentatively TRBD1 or TRBD2 (5 bases each). V gave up 6 bases and J gave up 2 bases, with 12 bases separating them. Germline values: CDR1 SEHNR, CDR2 FQNEAQ (reference sequence). This CDR3 comprises 14 residues. Using reference TRBV7-9 and TRBJ2-3 for the parts outside the CDR3, the full variable domain is DTGVSQNPRHKITKRGQNVTFRCDPISEHNRLYWYRQTLGQGPEFLTYFQNEAQLEKSRLLSDRFSAERPKGSFSTLEIQRTEQGDSAMYLCASSGTADTDTQYFGPGTRLTVL.

The chain uses TRBV19 and TRBJ1-4, with D possibly TRBD1 on 6 matching bases. Trimming removed 6 bases from V and 2 bases from J, with 13 bases in between. The CDR3 sequence is 15 residues long. Germline V gene lookup returns CDR1 LNHDA and CDR2 SQIVND (reference sequence). CDR3 sequence (DNA): TGTGCCAGTAGGACTGCGGGGGCGACTAATGAAAAACTGTTTTTT. It yields the protein CASRTAGATNEKLFF.

J is TRBJ2-7 and V is TRBV29-1; D gene uncertain. V dropped 2 bases and J dropped 6 bases, with 11 bases sitting between them. The CDR3 extends over 12 amino acids. CDR1 is SQVTM and CDR2 is ANQGSEA in the germline V gene. This CDR3 reads CSVELVGGEQYF. DNA of the CDR3: TGCAGCGTTGAATTGGTGGGCGGCGAGCAGTACTTC.

The V and J genes are TRBV11-2 and TRBJ2-5; 8 bases fit TRBD2. From germline, CDR1 is SGHAT and CDR2 FQNNGV. The CDR3 loop spans 16 amino acids. V shed 1 base and J 5 bases; nucleotides not matched to a gene: 9. The CDR3: CASSLVALAGEETQYF. CDR3 nucleotide sequence: TGTGCCAGCAGCTTAGTTGCCCTAGCGGGCGAGGAGACCCAGTACTTC.

This chain uses TRBV4-1 with TRBJ1-2; tentative D call: TRBD1 (6 bases). Trimming took 0 bases from V and 4 from J, leaving 15 bases between them. Germline CDR1 MGHRA, CDR2 YSYEKL. This CDR3 region has 16 residues. CDR3 residues: CASSQERGYGAYGYTF. In DNA form, the CDR3 reads TGCGCCAGCAGCCAAGAGAGGGGGTATGGGGCCTATGGCTACACCTTC.

V is TRBV18 and J is TRBJ2-1; 11 nucleotides line up with TRBD2. Trimming took 2 bases from V and 9 from J; bases not matched to a gene: 6. Germline CDR1 reads KGHSH; CDR2 reads LQKENI. There are 15 residues in the CDR3. The CDR3 DNA is TGTGCCAGCTCACCAGGGCTAGCGGGAGGTTTTGAGCAGTTCTTC. It codes for CASSPGLAGGFEQFF.

The chain employs TRBV25-1 and TRBJ2-6, with TRBD1 identical over 7 bases. The CDR3 loop spans 16 amino acids. V gave up 5 bases and J gave up 11 bases; unmatched junction bases: 15. Germline V CDR1 and CDR2: MGHDK, SYGVNS. The CDR3 DNA is TGTGCCAGCAGTCCCCAAGAGGGGGCGGCTCTCGACGTCCTGACTTTC. This translates into CASSPQEGAALDVLTF.

As regards this clone: This sample includes further DNA sequences coding for the same CDR3. The rearrangement links TRBV10-3 to TRBJ1-1; D may be TRBD1 (6 bases). CDR1 and CDR2 from the germline V gene are ENHRY and SYGVKD. Trimming took off 9 bases at V and 0 bases at J, with 11 bases between the two ends. This CDR3 is built from 13 residues. As DNA, the CDR3 is TGTGCCATTCGGACAGATTTGAACACTGAAGCTTTCTTT. Translating it yields CAIRTDLNTEAFF.

The chain carries TRBV5-1 and TRBJ2-4; the match to TRBD1 covers 12 bases. Trimming at V came to 3 bases and at J to 6 bases, leaving 1 base not matched to a gene. Germline V lookup: CDR1 SGHRS, CDR2 YFSETQ. This CDR3 is built from 14 residues. The CDR3 spells CASSWGQGANIQYF. DNA for the CDR3: TGCGCCAGCAGCTGGGGACAGGGGGCAAACATTCAGTACTTC.

The CDR3 sequence is CASSPGVTGNTIYF. CDR3 DNA sequence: TGTGCCAGCAGCCCAGGGGTAACTGGAAACACCATATATTTT. The V gene is TRBV9, the J gene TRBJ1-3; the D gene is possibly TRBD1 (6 bases). CDR1 and CDR2 from the germline V gene are SGDLS and YYNGEE. V was clipped by 4 bases and J by 2 bases, with 10 bases between them. CDR3 length: 14 amino acids.

The chain links TRBV11-1 to TRBJ2-3, with 8 positions matching TRBD2. With V trimmed by 5 bases and J by 4 bases, 11 bases remained unmatched. CDR1 and CDR2 (germline): SGHAT, FQDESV (reference sequence). The CDR3 is 16 amino acids. The CDR3 DNA reads as TGTGCCAGCAGCCCCGGACTAGCAGGGTCAGCAGATACGCAGTATTTT. It translates to CASSPGLAGSADTQYF.

The J gene is TRBJ2-1, the V gene TRBV9; 9 bases map to TRBD2. After removal of 4 bases from V and 8 bases from J, the junction contained 10 bases not matched to a gene. CDR1 and CDR2 (germline): SGDLS, YYNGEE. The CDR3 totals 15 residues. The CDR3 sequence: CASSSRLAGIDEQFF. In DNA, the CDR3 is TGTGCCAGCAGCAGCCGTCTAGCGGGAATTGATGAGCAGTTCTTC.

The chain is built from TRBV9 and TRBJ2-3; 7 positions agree with TRBD1. CDR1 and CDR2 from the germline V gene are SGDLS and YYNGEE. The CDR3 runs to 17 residues. With V trimmed by 4 bases and J by 0 bases, 11 bases remained unmatched. CDR3 coding DNA: TGTGCCAGCAGCCCATCCCCAGACAGGGCAAGCACAGATACGCAGTATTTT. This translates into CASSPSPDRASTDTQYF.

J is TRBJ1-1 and V is TRBV27; D gene uncertain. Germline CDR1 MNHEY, CDR2 SMNVEV (reference sequence). The CDR3 extends over 14 amino acids. Trimming left V 5 bases short and J 7 bases short, with 17 bases between. CDR3 sequence: CASSGRRAVGEAFF. As DNA, the CDR3 is TGTGCCAGCAGTGGGAGGAGGGCGGTGGGTGAAGCTTTCTTT.

CDR3 amino acids: CASSTGQGRGNQPQHF. Here the CDR3 DNA reads TGTGCCAGTAGTACGGGACAGGGCCGAGGCAATCAGCCCCAGCATTTT. The chain recombines TRBV19 with TRBJ1-5, with 9 bases identical to TRBD1. Germline V gene lookup returns CDR1 LNHDA and CDR2 SQIVND (reference sequence). The junction had 6 bases not matched to a gene; V was cut back by 4 bases and J by 2 bases. This CDR3 comprises 16 residues.

This CDR3 reads CASSQGQGRGFSGNTIYF. The CDR3, as DNA: TGCGCCAGCAGCCAAGGCCAGGGGCGTGGCTTCTCTGGAAACACCATATATTTT. The chain has TRBV4-1 and TRBJ1-3, with a weak D call TRBD1 (6 bases). CDR1 and CDR2 from the germline V gene are MGHRA and YSYEKL. V was trimmed by 1 base and J by 0 bases, leaving 16 bases between them. The CDR3 loop spans 18 amino acids.

This chain uses TRBV5-8 with TRBJ1-5; D is unresolved. This CDR3 has 14 residues. Per the germline V gene, CDR1 is SGHTS and CDR2 is YDEGEE. The V and J ends lost 0 bases and 3 bases respectively, with 7 bases between them. The DNA for the CDR3 is TGTGCCAGCAGCTTGGTCTGGGACAATCAGCCCCAGCATTTT. This encodes CASSLVWDNQPQHF.